This T cell receptor (beta chain) was sequenced in a study of neurological immune-mediated disorders (dated by TCRdb to between 2019 and 2020). Concerning the study at large: Among the 35 or so multiple sclerosis patients, around 31 had relapsing-remitting MS and 3 had secondary progressive MS. The 106 TCR-beta libraries covered PBMC samples along with longitudinal samples, technical triplicates, and paired sorted CD4+ and CD8+ T-cell subsets. The cohort was made up of about 66 subjects, consisting of some 15 HAM/TSP patients, some 34 multiple sclerosis patients and 20 healthy controls. Using UMI-based sequencing, the study compared peripheral blood TCR-beta repertoires from patients with HTLV-I-associated myelopathy (HAM/TSP), patients with multiple sclerosis, and healthy controls.

For unsorted PBMC libraries, 2 million PBMCs were used after storage in RNAlater at -80 degrees C until RNA extraction. The multiple sclerosis patients were enrolled in a US clinical protocol that used magnetic resonance imaging to evaluate disease progression. Peripheral blood was subjected to Ficoll-Hypaque density gradient centrifugation to isolate PBMCs, which were then cryopreserved in liquid nitrogen. CDR1 LGHDT and CDR2 YNNKEL were looked up in the germline V gene (reference sequence). Taken from cysteine to phenylalanine, the CDR3 has 13 residues. The retained sequence is limited to the CDR3, 39 bases, with the frame set at the first base. The V end loses 5 bases and the J end loses 2 bases, and a stretch of 7 bases separates them. This clonotype was picked up many times. Its specific antigen is unknown. Base qualities are missing; no much larger clone stands one base away. The study at large found these results: No clinical or MRI features were associated with the MS cluster, and the authors said that larger cohorts are needed. TCR clonal expansion was highest in HAM/TSP patients and lowest in MS patients, with MS patients falling below even healthy controls. Expanded clones from different subjects shared no identical CDR3 amino acid sequences, which suggests that TCR-beta repertoires were private in all groups. Phylogenetic analysis grouped repertoires from 18 of 34 MS patients into a cluster of related CDR3 sequences, suggesting a possible repertoire-level signature.

cDNA synthesis used template-switch 5'RACE with a primer carrying a 10-nucleotide random unique molecular identifier tagging each TCR transcript. Over 190 million TCR-beta sequences, covering 15-18 subjects, were produced in each sequencing run. The RNeasy kit was used for extraction of total RNA. TCR-beta VDJ regions were amplified with primers for the TCR constant region and the 5'RACE anchor, using the KAPA Real-time Library Amplification kit. Sample indexes and Illumina adaptors were added in a first PCR, and a second PCR then increased library yield. The roughly 650 bp TCR product was size-selected on a 2% E-gel SizeSelection system after Ampure bead purification. Before pooling, library quality was checked on a Bioanalyzer, concentration was measured with Qubit, and libraries were quantified with the Kapa Library Quantification kit. An Illumina HiSeq 2500 sequenced the libraries paired-end 2 x 150 bp. To increase sequence diversity, roughly 24-30% phiX was spiked into each library pool. The study's own analysis went as follows. The quality-filtered reads were processed with the UMI-based MiGEC pipeline, whose error correction step removed more than 80% of the raw TCR sequences. IMGT germline references were used for alignment of VDJ genes, and clonotypes were defined by a unique CDR3 amino acid sequence together with V-J genes. Clonal expansion, Shannon diversity and CDR3 relatedness (CalcPairwiseDistances, ClusterSamples) were evaluated with VDJtools, and phylogenetic trees were built with CLCbio workbench. A clone was classed as expanded if it had 8 or more unique UMIs, a cutoff based on coefficient-of-variation modelling across technical triplicates. Through fastp at Q25 and MiXCR, TCRdb rebuilt clones from the public reads, retaining in-frame beta chains. Under each unique CDR3 protein, matching rows form one entry showing the most common genes and DNA. TCRdb's processing, not the authors', yielded these V and J calls. Present in this sample are 65,000 to 95,000 distinct CDR3 sequences, roughly 4.7% of which were seen just once. The top ten clones comprise 2% to 2.5% of the sample.

This receptor was obtained from a woman in her twenties or thirties with multiple sclerosis. The chain is encoded by TRBV3-1 joined to TRBJ2-1; the D gene lacks a confident call. Sequencing used PBMCs. The nucleotides read TGTGCCAGCAGCGTAGTCCCCTACAATGAGCAGTTCTTC. It translates as CASSVVPYNEQFF.